The 17 T cell receptor beta chains listed next were all sequenced from one sample in a study of identical twins. TCRdb passed the 5' RACE reads through MiXCR, listing each CDR3 protein once. This sample carries about 530,000 distinct CDR3 sequences, roughly 15% of them seen once, and the ten largest clones take less than 0.5%. This sample was also put to use in a study of yellow fever vaccine responses in identical twins.

The sample consisted of CD4+ T cells sorted from blood. These receptors were obtained from a woman in her late teens or twenties in good health.

This clonotype was found many times. The J gene is TRBJ1-4, the V gene TRBV12-3 or TRBV12-4; 9 positions match TRBD1. V was clipped by 4 bases and J by 8 bases; unmatched bases: 2. The CDR3 has 13 residues. CDR3 loop: CASSSGTGEKLFF. CDR3 DNA: TGTGCCAGCAGTTCGGGGACAGGGGAAAAACTGTTTTTT.

The V and J genes are TRBV12-3 or TRBV12-4 and TRBJ2-1, with 15 bases identical to TRBD2. The CDR3 runs to 17 residues. V dropped 2 bases and J dropped 6; count of bases not matched to a gene: 5. CDR3 in DNA: TGTGCCAGCAGTTTAAGAGGACTAGCGGGAGGGATCAATGAGCAGTTCTTC. Its translation: CASSLRGLAGGINEQFF.

The chain joins TRBV5-1 to TRBJ1-2; D perhaps matches TRBD1 (5 bases). The V gene's germline CDR1 is SGHRS and CDR2 YFSETQ. Between the trimmed V and J ends, which lost 4 bases and 8 bases, there was a span of 15 bases. The CDR3 sequence is 13 residues long. DNA of the CDR3: TGCGCCAGCAGCGGAGAAATCTGGGGCGGCTACACCTTC. Translation gives CASSGEIWGGYTF.

The rearrangement joins TRBV7-3 to TRBJ2-2; TRBD1 or TRBD2 may be the D gene (5 bases each). V lost 2 bases and J 6 bases, leaving 13 bases between the germline ends. CDR1 and CDR2 (germline): SGHTA, FQGTGA. This CDR3 region has 15 residues. CDR3 loop: CASSLDGGSAGELFF. The DNA for the CDR3 is TGTGCCAGCAGCTTAGATGGGGGAAGCGCCGGGGAGCTGTTTTTT.

The table lists this clonotype with a few counts. The CDR3 DNA reads TGTGCCAGCAGTAGGAGGATCTCCTACAATGAGCAGTTCTTC. This sequence encodes CASSRRISYNEQFF. The chain links TRBV28 to TRBJ2-1; possible D gene TRBD2, 5 bases. Trimming cost V 5 bases and J 0 bases, with 8 bases left between them. The length of the CDR3 is 14 residues. Germline V gene data show CDR1 as MDHEN and CDR2 as SYDVKM.

The chain carries TRBV5-4 and TRBJ2-1; 12 bases match TRBD1. CDR3 length: 18 residues. Germline V gives CDR1 SGHNT, CDR2 YYREEE (reference sequence). V lost 0 bases to trimming and J lost 8 bases; unmatched junction nucleotides: 12. The CDR3 loop is CASSLALLGTGGIDEQFF. The CDR3 DNA reads as TGTGCCAGCAGCTTGGCTCTGCTGGGGACAGGGGGCATCGATGAGCAGTTCTTC. Combining the CDR3 with reference TRBV5-4 and TRBJ2-1 gives the whole variable domain ETGVTQSPTHLIKTRGQQVTLRCSSQSGHNTVSWYQQALGQGPQFIFQYYREEENGRGNFPPRFSGLQFPNYSSELNVNALELDDSALYLCASSLALLGTGGIDEQFFGPGTRLTVL.

V gene TRBV7-2 combines with J gene TRBJ1-1, with D hard to call. CDR1 and CDR2 from the germline V gene are SGHTA and FQGNSA. The CDR3 is 15 residues long. The V end lost 2 bases, the J end lost 1 base, and 11 bases lay between the germline ends. The DNA for the CDR3 is TGTGCCAGCAGCTTACCGGGCGGAAGGAACACTGAAGCTTTCTTT. It encodes CASSLPGGRNTEAFF.

A few counts support this clonotype. Just one base apart from a much larger clone, this may be a read error. The V and J genes are TRBV10-1 and TRBJ2-2; 8 bases are a match to TRBD1. CDR3 length equals 15 residues. Germline V gene data show CDR1 as WNHNN and CDR2 as SYGVQD (reference sequence). The V gene end was trimmed by 6 bases and the J gene end by 1 base; junction bases not matched to a gene: 4. The CDR3 protein is CASRAGTGNTGELFF. The CDR3 region has the DNA TGCGCCAGCAGGGCCGGGACAGGGAACACCGGGGAGCTGTTTTTT.

This chain joins TRBV10-3 and TRBJ2-1; D possibly corresponds to TRBD2 (6 bases). Deletions cut 10 bases from V and 3 bases from J, with 16 bases between. Germline values: CDR1 ENHRY, CDR2 SYGVKD. The CDR3 is 14 residues long. The CDR3 region has the DNA TGTGCCACCCGGGCTAGCGAAAACTACAATGAGCAGTTCTTC. It is translated as CATRASENYNEQFF.

This clonotype was seen ten or more times. The V and J genes are TRBV28 and TRBJ1-1; 7 bases fit TRBD1. Unmatched junction bases numbered 6, after V lost 2 bases and J lost 6 bases. The V gene's germline CDR1 is MDHEN and CDR2 SYDVKM. CDR3 length equals 14 residues. The CDR3 DNA follows: TGTGCCAGCAGTTTAAAAGGGGGCGTCGCTGAAGCTTTCTTT. Translating gives CASSLKGGVAEAFF.

This clonotype occurred a few times. V and J are TRBV20-1 and TRBJ2-5; D gene unclear. There are 13 residues in the CDR3. V dropped 3 bases and J dropped 5 bases, with 13 bases sitting between them. Germline CDR1 reads DFQATT; CDR2 reads SNEGSKA (reference sequence). The CDR3 DNA is TGCAGTGCTAGCGCCGGACCGCGGGAGACCCAGTACTTC. Translating gives CSASAGPRETQYF.

Only a few counts were recorded for this clonotype. The J gene is TRBJ2-1, the V gene TRBV5-1; possibly TRBD1 for D (5 bases). This CDR3 has 16 residues. Germline CDR1 is SGHRS and CDR2 is YFSETQ. V was clipped by 7 bases and J by 0 bases, with 17 bases between them. In nucleotides, the CDR3 is TGCGCCAGCTCCCCTTTTGGCAGGGCCTCCTACAATGAGCAGTTCTTC. Its translation: CASSPFGRASYNEQFF.

This clonotype occurred a few times. This chain links TRBV10-3 with TRBJ2-2; TRBD1 aligns across 9 bases. CDR3 length: 17 amino acids. The trim removed 10 bases at V and 0 bases at J, leaving 12 bases unmatched. The germline CDR1 and CDR2 sequences are ENHRY and SYGVKD. CDR3 nucleotide sequence: TGTGCCACCACGGACAGGGGCAGCACTACGAACACCGGGGAGCTGTTTTTT. As protein: CATTDRGSTTNTGELFF.

Note on this clonotype: The germline gene is not matched at one end of the junction; a read error may be the cause. J is TRBJ1-5 and V is TRBV10-3, with 8 bases aligning to TRBD1. Germline lookup yields CDR1 ENHRY and CDR2 SYGVKD. CDR3 size: 14 residues. The CDR3 nucleotides are TGTGCCATCAGTGCCGGGACAGGCAATCAGCTCCAGCATTTT. Translated: CAISAGTGNQLQHF.

In this sample, this clonotype turned up a few times. This chain connects TRBV7-9 to TRBJ1-1; unclear D gene. The V end lost 6 bases, the J end lost 5 bases, and 19 bases lay between the germline ends. The CDR3 consists of 15 residues. The V gene's germline CDR1 is SEHNR and CDR2 FQNEAQ (reference sequence). The CDR3 protein is CASRDGSSFETEAFF. The CDR3 coding sequence is TGTGCCAGCAGGGATGGAAGCAGTTTTGAGACTGAAGCTTTCTTT.

The chain employs TRBV20-1 and TRBJ1-6; no clear D. This CDR3 comprises 13 residues. The germline CDR1 and CDR2 sequences are DFQATT and SNEGSKA (reference sequence). V lost 6 bases and J lost 8, with 14 bases in between. The CDR3 DNA follows: TGCAGTGCCGATCCGGGGTCTTATTCACCCCTCCACTTT. This codes for CSADPGSYSPLHF.

The chain couples TRBV6-1 to TRBJ2-1; 10 bases are shared with TRBD2. Germline trimming cut 1 base from V and 6 bases from J; bases unmatched to any gene: 6. The CDR3 spans 16 residues. CDR1 MNHNS and CDR2 SASEGT come from the germline V gene. CDR3 bases: TGTGCCAGCAGTGAAGAGGTAGCGGGGGGTTCCAATGAGCAGTTCTTC. Encoded protein: CASSEEVAGGSNEQFF.